Below are 6 T cell receptor beta chains sequenced from a single sample in a study of CD8 T cells in ankylosing spondylitis. TCRdb fed the 5' RACE reads into MiXCR, producing one record per CDR3 protein. The sample lists 270,000 or so distinct CDR3 sequences, 15% to 20% occurring once. Sequenced input: blood, either unsorted or a sorted T cell fraction (not recorded which). The receptor set was obtained from a male donor with ankylosing spondylitis or in good health (not recorded which).

This clonotype was observed a handful of times. V gene TRBV9 combines with J gene TRBJ2-1; weak D call: TRBD2 (6 bases). Trimming took off 3 bases at V and 4 bases at J, with 17 bases between the two ends. The CDR3 consists of 16 residues. Germline loops: CDR1 SGDLS, CDR2 YYNGEE. The CDR3 DNA is TGTGCCAGCAGCGAAAACGGTCTAGCGTATTACAATGAGCAGTTCTTC. Translation: CASSENGLAYYNEQFF. The full variable domain, in which reference TRBV9 and TRBJ2-1 provide the parts outside the CDR3, is DSGVTQTPKHLITATGQRVTLRCSPRSGDLSVYWYQQSLDQGLQFLIQYYNGEERAKGNILERFSAQQFPDLHSELNLSSLELGDSALYFCASSENGLAYYNEQFFGPGTRLTVL.

This clonotype has only a few counts. The rearrangement links TRBV9 to TRBJ1-2; perhaps TRBD1 as D (6 bases). Germline V gives CDR1 SGDLS, CDR2 YYNGEE. The CDR3 totals 14 residues. V was shortened by 4 bases and J by 1 base, with 11 bases between the two germline ends. The CDR3 region has the DNA TGTGCCAGCAGCACCGGACAGAGTAACTATGGCTACACCTTC. Its translation is CASSTGQSNYGYTF.

This clonotype was seen a few times. The rearrangement uses TRBV18 and TRBJ2-5; D gene unclear. The CDR3 totals 12 residues. Germline V gene lookup returns CDR1 KGHSH and CDR2 LQKENI. Trimming left V 0 bases short and J 3 bases short, with 2 bases between. The DNA of the CDR3 is TGTGCCAGCTCACCACCCGAAGAGACCCAGTACTTC. Amino acid sequence: CASSPPEETQYF.

The chain couples TRBV23-1 to TRBJ2-3; 7 bases map to TRBD1. TRBV23-1 is marked as an open reading frame, function uncertain. This CDR3 has 23 amino acids. The junction had 30 bases not matched to a gene; V was cut back by 6 bases and J by 0 bases. The CDR3 sequence: CASRGNLKIGGSSWGPSTDTQYF. The DNA for the CDR3 is TGCGCCAGCAGGGGGAACCTCAAGATAGGGGGCAGTAGTTGGGGGCCTAGCACAGATACGCAGTATTTT.

This chain links TRBV20-1 with TRBJ2-1; no definite D call. Trimming removed 0 bases from V and 4 bases from J, with 16 bases in between. The CDR3 is 16 residues long. The germline gives CDR1 DFQATT, CDR2 SNEGSKA (reference sequence). In DNA, the CDR3 is TGCAGTGCTAGAGACGAGTTAGAGGCCGCGTACAATGAGCAGTTCTTC. Protein product: CSARDELEAAYNEQFF.

The rearrangement joins TRBV5-1 to TRBJ2-1; possible D gene TRBD2, 5 bases. The CDR3 contains 11 residues. The germline CDR1 and CDR2 sequences are SGHRS and YFSETQ. The V gene lost 7 bases and the J gene lost 13 bases, with 15 bases spanning the gap. The CDR3 DNA reads as TGCGCCAGCTTGAGGGAGATTGAACAGTTCTTC. Its translation is CASLREIEQFF.